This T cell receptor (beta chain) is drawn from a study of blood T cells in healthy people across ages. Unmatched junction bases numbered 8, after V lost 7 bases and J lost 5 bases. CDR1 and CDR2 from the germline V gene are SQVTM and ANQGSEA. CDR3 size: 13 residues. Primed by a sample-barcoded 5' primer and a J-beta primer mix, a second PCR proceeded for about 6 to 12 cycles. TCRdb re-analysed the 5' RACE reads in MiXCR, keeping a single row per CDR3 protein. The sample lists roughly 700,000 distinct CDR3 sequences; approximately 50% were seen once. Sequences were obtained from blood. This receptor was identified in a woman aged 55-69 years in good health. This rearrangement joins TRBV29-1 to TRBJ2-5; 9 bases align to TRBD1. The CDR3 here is CSGAHRGLETQYF. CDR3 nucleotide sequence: TGCAGCGGGGCGCACAGGGGGCTCGAGACCCAGTACTTC. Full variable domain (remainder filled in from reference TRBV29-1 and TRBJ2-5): SAVISQKPSRDICQRGTSLTIQCQVDSQVTMMFWYRQQPGQSLTLIATANQGSEATYESGFVIDKFPISRPNLTFSTLTVSNMSPEDSSIYLCSGAHRGLETQYFGPGTRLLVL.